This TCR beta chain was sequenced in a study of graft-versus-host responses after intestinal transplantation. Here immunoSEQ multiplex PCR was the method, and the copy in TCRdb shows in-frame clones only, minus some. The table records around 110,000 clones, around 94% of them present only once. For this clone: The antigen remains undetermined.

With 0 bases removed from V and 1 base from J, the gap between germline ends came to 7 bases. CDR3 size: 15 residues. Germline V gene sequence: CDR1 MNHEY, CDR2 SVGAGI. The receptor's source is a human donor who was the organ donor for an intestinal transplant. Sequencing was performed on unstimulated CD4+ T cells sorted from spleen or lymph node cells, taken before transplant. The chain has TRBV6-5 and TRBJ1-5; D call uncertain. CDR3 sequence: CASSYSRRSNQPQHF. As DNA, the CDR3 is TGTGCCAGCAGTTACTCGAGGCGGAGCAATCAGCCCCAGCATTTT.